This entry is about one T cell receptor (beta chain). Its antigen is not known. This sample was included in a study of T cell responses to AZD1222 COVID-19 vaccine. As for the study in general: Investigators merged groups given second doses at roughly 4 or roughly 12 weeks.

Some clones are missing from TCRdb's copy, which holds only in-frame ones; the method was immunoSEQ multiplex PCR. The sample contains 150,000 or so clones, 90% to 95% of which appear only once. Study outcomes and limitations: Baseline seropositives among AZD1222 recipients totaled only 5 or 6. Most donors were white British and more were female, and clonal diversity was possibly underestimated.

Trimming removed 4 bases at V and 4 bases at J, with 13 bases between. This CDR3 is 15 amino acids long. Germline loops: CDR1 KGHSH, CDR2 LQKENI. This chain joins TRBV18 and TRBJ2-2, with D perhaps matching TRBD1 (6 bases). This TCR derives from an adult in good health. Sequencing was performed on peripheral blood, taken on day 0 of AZD1222 vaccination. The CDR3 nucleotides read TGTGCCAGCTCACTCAGTAACAGGGTCACCGGGGAGCTGTTTTTT. Translation gives CASSLSNRVTGELFF. The full variable domain, its missing parts supplied by reference TRBV18 and TRBJ2-2, is NAGVMQNPRHLVRRRGQEARLRCSPMKGHSHVYWYRQLPEEGLKFMVYLQKENIIDESGMPKERFSAEFPKEGPSILRIQQVVRGDSAAYFCASSLSNRVTGELFFGEGSRLTVL.